The entry that follows covers one T cell receptor (beta chain) sequence. The data originate from a study of shared clonotypes between healthy human individuals. CDR3 length equals 12 residues. Germline CDR1 SEHNR, CDR2 FQNEAQ (reference sequence). Trimming pared 1 base from V and 9 bases from J, leaving 9 bases between. Sequenced by immunoSEQ multiplex PCR; TCRdb stores in-frame clones only, minus some. The data show around 610,000 clones, with approximately 96% seen just once and 0.11% held by the top ten. Cells designated naive CD8 were CD45RO-negative and were positively selected for CCR7, with terminally differentiated effector memory CD45RA+ cells excluded.

Specimen: naive CD8+ T cells sorted from blood. The chain joins TRBV7-9 to TRBJ1-2; D is unresolved. The source of this sequence is a woman aged 25 to 45 in good health. CDR3 in amino acids: CASSLGVESYTF. DNA for the CDR3: TGTGCCAGCAGCTTAGGCGTGGAAAGCTACACCTTC.